The 30 T cell receptor beta chains below were found in one sample sequenced in a study of T cells after yellow fever vaccination. TCRdb ran MiXCR on the 5' RACE reads and lists one entry per CDR3 protein. The sample has 150,000 to 200,000 distinct CDR3 sequences, approximately 10% seen once. This material consisted of CD8+ T cells sorted from PBMCs, taken 15 days after the yellow fever booster vaccination. The receptors originated from a man between 18 and 35 years old who received the YFV17D yellow fever vaccine.

This clonotype was detected many times. This chain links TRBV20-1 with TRBJ2-2; possible D gene TRBD1, 6 bases. The CDR3 runs 13 residues. The germline gives CDR1 DFQATT, CDR2 SNEGSKA (reference sequence). Trimming stripped 3 bases from V and 3 bases from J, with 8 bases between. The DNA for the CDR3 is TGCAGTGCTAGGACAGGCTACACCGGGGAGCTGTTTTTT. Protein product: CSARTGYTGELFF.

V and J are TRBV3-2 and TRBJ2-1. TRBV3-2 represents a pseudogene. The CDR3 consists of 18 residues. The CDR3 DNA is TGTGCCAGCAGCCAAGAATTCCCAGCTTACAGCTCCTACAATGAGCAGTTCTTC. Translation: CASSQEFPAYSSYNEQFF.

The CDR3 sequence is CASAVGNEQFF. For the CDR3, the DNA is TGTGCCAGCGCAGTAGGCAATGAGCAGTTCTTC. This rearrangement joins TRBV2 to TRBJ2-1; D is ambiguous. Germline CDR1 SNHLY, CDR2 FYNNEI. The germline V and J ends were trimmed by 8 bases and 6 bases, with 8 bases remaining between them. The CDR3 covers 11 residues.

The sample holds many counts of this clonotype. The rearrangement joins TRBV7-3 to TRBJ2-3; D perhaps matches TRBD2 (5 bases). The CDR3 runs 13 residues. Trimming removed 2 bases from V and 6 bases from J, with 9 bases in between. Germline loops: CDR1 SGHTA, CDR2 FQGTGA. DNA of the CDR3: TGTGCCAGCAGCTTACTAGCATCGGATACGCAGTATTTT. It codes for CASSLLASDTQYF.

The chain has TRBV9 and TRBJ1-1, with 9 bases identical to TRBD1. The CDR3 sequence is 15 residues long. V was clipped by 3 bases and J by 5 bases; unmatched bases: 8. Germline CDR1 SGDLS, CDR2 YYNGEE. The DNA for the CDR3 is TGTGCCAGCAGCGCGTCGAGGACAGGGGAAACTGAAGCTTTCTTT. This gives the protein CASSASRTGETEAFF.

This clonotype has ten or more counts. The chain employs TRBV12-3 or TRBV12-4 and TRBJ1-2, with no clear D. This CDR3 spans 13 amino acids. V was shortened by 3 bases and J by 2 bases, with 7 bases between the two germline ends. This CDR3 is CASSLGSNYGYTF. DNA of the CDR3: TGTGCCAGCAGTTTGGGTTCCAACTATGGCTACACCTTC.

The gene calls are TRBV6-2 or TRBV6-3 and TRBJ2-3, with TRBD2 identical over 11 bases. CDR3 length equals 21 residues. V lost 0 bases and J lost 2; bases outside the gene matches: 16. Germline V CDR1 and CDR2: MNHEY, SVGEGT. CDR3 nucleotides: TGTGCCAGCAGTTACTCCGGTGTTCTAGCGGGGGGCCCGTCTACCACAGATACGCAGTATTTT. Amino acids: CASSYSGVLAGGPSTTDTQYF.

V and J are TRBV15 and TRBJ2-3, with D maybe TRBD1 (6 bases). With 3 bases removed from V and 2 bases from J, the gap between germline ends came to 12 bases. The germline CDR1 and CDR2 sequences are LNHNV and YYDKDF (reference sequence). CDR3 size: 15 residues. The CDR3 here is CATSRGQGPTDTQYF. The CDR3 DNA follows: TGTGCCACCAGCAGGGGTCAGGGGCCCACAGATACGCAGTATTTT.

The chain carries TRBV5-1 and TRBJ2-5; tentative D call: TRBD2 (5 bases). CDR1 is SGHRS, CDR2 YFSETQ, per germline. This CDR3 has 14 amino acids. The V gene lost 4 bases and the J gene lost 0 bases, with 10 bases spanning the gap. CDR3 in DNA: TGCGCCAGCAGCGGTGTCGGGAACCAAGAGACCCAGTACTTC. This sequence encodes CASSGVGNQETQYF.

Only a few counts were recorded for this clonotype. The chain is built from TRBV12-3 or TRBV12-4 and TRBJ2-5; D is perhaps TRBD1 or TRBD2 (6 bases each). Deletions cut 3 bases from V and 1 base from J, with 12 bases between. There are 15 residues in the CDR3. The CDR3 bases are TGTGCCAGCAGTTTTGCTGGGGGGCTCCAAGAGACCCAGTACTTC. It codes for CASSFAGGLQETQYF.

At least ten counts were recorded for this clonotype. The V call is TRBV7-2, the J call TRBJ2-5; TRBD1 matches at 8 bases. The CDR3 runs to 15 residues. Germline V gene data show CDR1 as SGHTA and CDR2 as FQGNSA. V dropped 1 base and J dropped 3; count of bases not matched to a gene: 4. As DNA, the CDR3 is TGTGCCAGCAGCTTAGAACCAGGGGGCGAAGAGACCCAGTACTTC. This codes for CASSLEPGGEETQYF.

The chain carries TRBV5-1 and TRBJ2-3; D ambiguous. The CDR3 runs to 16 residues. Germline assignment: CDR1 SGHRS and CDR2 YFSETQ. V lost 3 bases to trimming and J lost 0 bases, with 14 bases between them. CDR3 bases: TGCGCCAGCAGCTCCCGAGGCGTCTCTAGCACAGATACGCAGTATTTT. Encoded protein: CASSSRGVSSTDTQYF. The whole variable domain, filled in from reference TRBV5-1 and TRBJ2-3, reads KAGVTQTPRYLIKTRGQQVTLSCSPISGHRSVSWYQQTPGQGLQFLFEYFSETQRNKGNFPGRFSGRQFSNSRSEMNVSTLELGDSALYLCASSSRGVSSTDTQYFGPGTRLTVL.

The sample holds many counts of this clonotype. The chain links TRBV4-3 to TRBJ2-3; D assignment may be TRBD1 or TRBD2 (5 bases each). The CDR3 is made up of 18 amino acids. The germline V gene encodes CDR1 LGHNA and CDR2 YSLEER. Trimming removed 0 bases from V and 1 base from J, with 17 bases in between. The CDR3 reads CASSQEIGTSRRTDTQYF. CDR3 sequence (DNA): TGCGCCAGCAGCCAAGAGATCGGGACCTCCAGACGCACAGATACGCAGTATTTT.

The chain carries TRBV29-1 and TRBJ2-2, with D unresolved. Trimming shortened V by 5 bases and J by 3 bases, and 7 bases separated the two germline ends. There are 12 residues in the CDR3. The germline CDR1 and CDR2 sequences are SQVTM and ANQGSEA. CDR3 sequence: CSVLWDTGELFF. The CDR3 coding sequence is TGCAGCGTTCTTTGGGACACCGGGGAGCTGTTTTTT.

This clonotype was observed at least ten times. V and J are TRBV4-2 and TRBJ2-1; 7 bases match TRBD1. The CDR3 extends over 18 amino acids. The V segment lost 0 bases and the J segment 1 base; nucleotides outside the gene matches: 9. CDR1 is LGHNA, CDR2 YNFKEQ, per germline. In DNA form, the CDR3 reads TGTGCCAGCAGCCAAGAGGCCGCGAGGGGGCAGTCCTACAATGAGCAGTTCTTC. Protein product: CASSQEAARGQSYNEQFF.

The sample holds a few counts of this clonotype. The chain uses TRBV4-1 and TRBJ1-6; tentative D call: TRBD1 (5 bases). The V end was cut by 4 bases, the J end by 6 bases, with 19 bases between. The CDR3 extends over 17 amino acids. Germline CDR1 MGHRA, CDR2 YSYEKL. The CDR3 DNA reads as TGCGCCAGCAGCCCCGAGGCAGGGACGAGCCCTAATTCACCCCTCCACTTT. This encodes CASSPEAGTSPNSPLHF.

This clonotype has at least ten counts. The chain uses TRBV10-3 and TRBJ2-1; TRBD2 is a possible D gene (5 bases). Germline CDR1 is ENHRY and CDR2 is SYGVKD. The CDR3 loop spans 17 amino acids. Trimming stripped 2 bases from V and 9 bases from J, with 23 bases between. The CDR3 reads CAISEPGVGLARTEQFF. CDR3 bases: TGTGCCATCAGTGAGCCTGGAGTAGGACTTGCGAGAACTGAGCAGTTCTTC.

The rearrangement links TRBV7-9 to TRBJ1-1; D is unclear. Trimming stripped 5 bases from V and 6 bases from J, with 10 bases between. Germline lookup yields CDR1 SEHNR and CDR2 FQNEAQ (reference sequence). CDR3 length: 12 amino acids. DNA for the CDR3: TGTGCCAGCAGCGCCCAAGCGTCTGAAGCTTTCTTT. This encodes CASSAQASEAFF.

This clonotype has just a few counts. Since a much larger clone is just one base distant, this may be a read error. The V gene is TRBV7-2, the J gene TRBJ2-3, with 15 nucleotides matching TRBD2. The CDR3 length is 15 residues. The V gene's germline CDR1 is SGHTA and CDR2 FQGNSA. V lost 4 bases to trimming and J lost 4 bases; unmatched junction nucleotides: 0. CDR3 region: CASSWTSGGADTQYF. For the CDR3, the DNA is TGTGCCAGCAGCTGGACTAGCGGGGGGGCAGATACGCAGTATTTT.

The chain combines TRBV6-5 with TRBJ1-1, with TRBD1 matching 7 bases. CDR1 is MNHEY and CDR2 is SVGAGI in the germline V gene. V lost 2 bases, J lost 4 bases, and 4 bases stayed unmatched. There are 14 residues in the CDR3. The CDR3 region has the DNA TGTGCCAGCAGTTACAAACAGGGGAGCACTGAAGCTTTCTTT. Translation gives CASSYKQGSTEAFF.

V gene TRBV5-1 combines with J gene TRBJ1-2; D gene ambiguous. Germline V CDR1 and CDR2: SGHRS, YFSETQ. This CDR3 contains 14 residues. V was shortened by 0 bases and J by 4 bases, with 10 bases between the two germline ends. The CDR3 protein is CASSLGGAGYGYTF. The CDR3 region has the DNA TGCGCCAGCAGCTTGGGGGGTGCTGGCTATGGCTACACCTTC. Supplemented by reference TRBV5-1 and TRBJ1-2, the full variable domain reads KAGVTQTPRYLIKTRGQQVTLSCSPISGHRSVSWYQQTPGQGLQFLFEYFSETQRNKGNFPGRFSGRQFSNSRSEMNVSTLELGDSALYLCASSLGGAGYGYTFGSGTRLTVV.

This clonotype has only a few counts. The V call is TRBV6-6, the J call TRBJ2-3; a weak D match, TRBD2 (6 bases). The CDR3 consists of 16 residues. The V end was cut by 5 bases, the J end by 4 bases, with 19 bases between. Per the germline V gene, CDR1 is MNHNY and CDR2 is SVGAGI (reference sequence). Here the CDR3 reads CASSLSSVSVPDTQYF. The DNA of the CDR3 is TGTGCCAGCAGTCTTTCTAGCGTCAGTGTCCCAGATACGCAGTATTTT.

This clonotype occurred many times. The chain links TRBV4-1 to TRBJ2-3, with TRBD1 as a possible D gene (7 bases). The germline gives CDR1 MGHRA, CDR2 YSYEKL. The CDR3 has 15 residues. Trimming pared 3 bases from V and 0 bases from J, leaving 10 bases between. The CDR3 is CASSQRDSSTDTQYF. CDR3 DNA sequence: TGCGCCAGCAGCCAGCGGGACAGCAGCACAGATACGCAGTATTTT.

V and J are TRBV4-1 and TRBJ2-3, with D unresolved. V lost 4 bases and J 2 bases, leaving 16 bases between the germline ends. This CDR3 is built from 16 residues. Germline CDR1 and CDR2: MGHRA and YSYEKL. The CDR3 here is CASSPSGLPHTDTQYF. The DNA of the CDR3 is TGCGCCAGCAGCCCGTCCGGGCTCCCCCACACAGATACGCAGTATTTT.

This clonotype was recorded a few times. The chain carries TRBV4-1 and TRBJ1-5; TRBD1 matches at 11 bases. Germline V gene sequence: CDR1 MGHRA, CDR2 YSYEKL. The CDR3 covers 19 residues. The V and J ends lost 3 bases and 1 base, in that order; junction bases with no gene match: 11. CDR3 coding DNA: TGCGCCAGCAGCCAGCCCCGGGACAGGGGGATGTGGAGCAATCAGCCCCAGCATTTT. Its protein is CASSQPRDRGMWSNQPQHF.

V is TRBV11-2 and J is TRBJ2-1; 7 positions agree with TRBD2. The CDR3 loop spans 19 amino acids. The germline CDR1 and CDR2 sequences are SGHAT and FQNNGV. Losses at the gene ends were 5 bases for V and 0 bases for J; bases not matched to a gene: 16. The CDR3 nucleotides read TGTGCCAGCAGCCCTACCCTCGGGGCGGGGGAGAGCTCCTACAATGAGCAGTTCTTC. Translated: CASSPTLGAGESSYNEQFF.

The chain employs TRBV7-3 and TRBJ2-2; possibly TRBD1 for D (6 bases). Trimming removed 2 bases at V and 1 base at J, with 26 bases between. The CDR3 has 21 residues. The germline V gene encodes CDR1 SGHTA and CDR2 FQGTGA. This chain's CDR3 is CASSLSPAGATANVNTGELFF. The CDR3 DNA follows: TGTGCCAGCAGCTTATCCCCGGCAGGGGCTACCGCAAACGTGAACACCGGGGAGCTGTTTTTT.

This clonotype has more than one count but fewer than ten. V usage is TRBV2 and J usage is TRBJ2-4; 8 nucleotides agree with TRBD2. Germline V gene data show CDR1 as SNHLY and CDR2 as FYNNEI. This CDR3 has 15 residues. V shed 7 bases and J 8 bases; nucleotides not matched to a gene: 13. For the CDR3, the DNA is TGTGCCAGCATCCTCGGGGGGGCCGGGTTGGACATTCAGTACTTC. As protein: CASILGGAGLDIQYF.

V and J are TRBV14 and TRBJ2-3; no clear D gene. Between the trimmed V and J ends, which lost 1 base and 4 bases, there was a span of 9 bases. CDR1 and CDR2 (germline): SGHDN, FVKESK. The CDR3 covers 14 residues. In DNA, the CDR3 is TGTGCCAGCAGCCAAGTGGGCAACTCAGATACGCAGTATTTT. This codes for CASSQVGNSDTQYF.

This clonotype came up a few times. The rearrangement joins TRBV7-2 to TRBJ2-1; 8 nucleotides match TRBD2. V lost 5 bases to trimming and J lost 8 bases; unmatched junction nucleotides: 5. This CDR3 comprises 13 residues. The V gene's germline CDR1 is SGHTA and CDR2 FQGNSA. The CDR3 nucleotides read TGTGCCAGCAGCGCGGGACTAGGGTATGAGCAGTTCTTC. This translates into CASSAGLGYEQFF. The whole variable domain, filled in from reference TRBV7-2 and TRBJ2-1, reads GAGVSQSPSNKVTEKGKDVELRCDPISGHTALYWYRQSLGQGLEFLIYFQGNSAPDKSGLPSDRFSAERTGGSVSTLTIQRTQQEDSAVYLCASSAGLGYEQFFGPGTRLTVL.